This passage covers 8 T cell receptor beta chains from one sample sequenced in a study of response to subunit inactivated influenza vaccine. TCRdb analysed the RT-PCR reads with MiXCR anew, one entry per CDR3 protein. The repertoire consists of under 550,000 distinct CDR3 sequences, with less than 10% occurring once and the leading ten covering approximately 13%. The source was PBMCs from blood, collected about 24 months after vaccination. These receptors originate from a man aged 45 to 70 who received an inactivated influenza vaccine.

This clonotype has at least ten counts. The chain is built from TRBV7-2 and TRBJ2-3; D is undetermined. V was trimmed by 5 bases and J by 1 base, leaving 7 bases between them. The CDR3 covers 13 residues. The germline V gene has CDR1 SGHTA and CDR2 FQGNSA. This CDR3 is CASSIPGTDTQYF. In nucleotides, the CDR3 is TGTGCCAGCAGCATCCCGGGCACAGATACGCAGTATTTT.

This clonotype was seen a single time. The CDR3 does not end in the conserved phenylalanine or tryptophan, so this is likely a read error. The V gene is TRBV15, the J gene TRBJ2-3; TRBD2 matches at 14 bases. Germline loops: CDR1 LNHNV, CDR2 YYDKDF (reference sequence). The CDR3 extends over 16 amino acids. The ends lost 4 bases at V and 4 bases at J; junction bases unmatched: 4. As DNA, the CDR3 is TGTGCCACCAGCACAGGGACTAGCGGGAGCGCAGATACGCAGTATTCT. Protein sequence: CATSTGTSGSADTQYS.

This clonotype was found a few times. The genes are TRBV7-2 and TRBJ1-4, with 7 bases that match TRBD1. V shed 5 bases, J shed 10 bases, and the junction held 13 bases outside the gene matches. The CDR3 has 15 residues. Germline V gene lookup returns CDR1 SGHTA and CDR2 FQGNSA. The DNA of the CDR3 is TGTGCCAGCAGCCGAGTGGGGACAGAGGGGGTAAAACTGTTTTTT. Protein sequence: CASSRVGTEGVKLFF.

Only a few counts were recorded for this clonotype. V is TRBV20-1 and J is TRBJ2-5, with TRBD1 identical over 9 bases. Per the germline V gene, CDR1 is DFQATT and CDR2 is SNEGSKA (reference sequence). The CDR3 has 15 amino acids. V shed 0 bases, J shed 4 bases, and the junction held 6 bases outside the gene matches. The CDR3 loop is CSARDMDRGRETQYF. The CDR3 region has the DNA TGCAGTGCTAGAGATATGGACAGGGGTCGAGAGACCCAGTACTTC.

The table lists this clonotype with a few counts. This sequence joins TRBV28 and TRBJ2-7, with 9 nucleotides matching TRBD1. Looked up from germline, CDR1 is MDHEN and CDR2 is SYDVKM. The V and J ends lost 2 bases and 6 bases, in that order; junction bases with no gene match: 11. The CDR3 sequence is 16 residues long. The chain's CDR3 is CASSLGAGTGISEQYF. CDR3 nucleotides: TGTGCCAGCAGTTTAGGGGCCGGGACAGGGATCTCCGAGCAGTACTTC.

This chain connects TRBV6-5 to TRBJ2-2; 7 bases match TRBD1. Germline values: CDR1 MNHEY, CDR2 SVGAGI. This CDR3 has 14 residues. With V trimmed by 4 bases and J by 7 bases, 6 bases remained unmatched. CDR3 bases: TGTGCCAGCAGTTGGACAGGCAAGGGCGGGGAGCTGTTTTTT. Its translation is CASSWTGKGGELFF.

The CDR3, as DNA: TGTGCCATCAGTGAGTTGTTGAGGACACAGGAAACTGAAGCTTTCTTT. It is translated as CAISELLRTQETEAFF. This chain connects TRBV10-3 to TRBJ1-1; tentative D call: TRBD1 (5 bases). Per the germline V gene, CDR1 is ENHRY and CDR2 is SYGVKD. V was clipped by 1 base and J by 5 bases, with 17 bases between them. The CDR3 is made up of 16 amino acids.

This clonotype was seen a few times. The rearrangement uses TRBV20-1 and TRBJ2-1; TRBD2 aligns across 10 bases. Trimming at V came to 6 bases and at J to 10 bases, leaving 15 bases not matched to a gene. Germline V gene lookup returns CDR1 DFQATT and CDR2 SNEGSKA (reference sequence). The CDR3 is 15 residues long. CDR3 DNA: TGCAGTGCCGAATCGGGACTAGCGACCGAGGGGGAGCAGTTCTTC. As protein: CSAESGLATEGEQFF.